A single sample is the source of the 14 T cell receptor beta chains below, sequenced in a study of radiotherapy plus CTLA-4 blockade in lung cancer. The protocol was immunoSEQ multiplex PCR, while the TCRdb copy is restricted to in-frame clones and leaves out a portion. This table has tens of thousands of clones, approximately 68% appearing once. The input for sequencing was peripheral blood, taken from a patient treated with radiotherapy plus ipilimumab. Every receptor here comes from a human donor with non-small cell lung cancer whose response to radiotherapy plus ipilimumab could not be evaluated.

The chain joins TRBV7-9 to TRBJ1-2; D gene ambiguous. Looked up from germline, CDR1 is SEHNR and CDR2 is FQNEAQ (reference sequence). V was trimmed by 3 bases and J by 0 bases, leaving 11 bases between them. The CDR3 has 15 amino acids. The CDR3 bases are TGTGCCAGCAGCTTTGGGCAGGCCTCTAACTATGGCTACACCTTC. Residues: CASSFGQASNYGYTF.

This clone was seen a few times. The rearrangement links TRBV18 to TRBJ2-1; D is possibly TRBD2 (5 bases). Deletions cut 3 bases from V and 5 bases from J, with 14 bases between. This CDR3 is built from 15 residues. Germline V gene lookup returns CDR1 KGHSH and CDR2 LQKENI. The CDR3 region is CASSPAAGVNNEQFF. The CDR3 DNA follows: TGTGCCAGCTCACCTGCAGCCGGGGTCAACAATGAGCAGTTCTTC.

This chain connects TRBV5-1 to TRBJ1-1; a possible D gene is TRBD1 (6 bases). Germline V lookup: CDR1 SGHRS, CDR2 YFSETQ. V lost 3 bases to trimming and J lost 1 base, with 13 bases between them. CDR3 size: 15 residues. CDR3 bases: TGCGCCAGCAGCTCGGACAGATCCTCGAACACTGAAGCTTTCTTT. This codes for CASSSDRSSNTEAFF. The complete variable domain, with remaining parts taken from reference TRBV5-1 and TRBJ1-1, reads KAGVTQTPRYLIKTRGQQVTLSCSPISGHRSVSWYQQTPGQGLQFLFEYFSETQRNKGNFPGRFSGRQFSNSRSEMNVSTLELGDSALYLCASSSDRSSNTEAFFGQGTRLTVV.

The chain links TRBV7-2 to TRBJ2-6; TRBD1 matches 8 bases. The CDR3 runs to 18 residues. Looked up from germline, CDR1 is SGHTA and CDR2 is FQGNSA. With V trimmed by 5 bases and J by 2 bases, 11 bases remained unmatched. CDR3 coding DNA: TGTGCCAGCAGCCGGGCCCGGACAGGGATTGCTGGGGCCAACGTCCTGACTTTC. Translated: CASSRARTGIAGANVLTF. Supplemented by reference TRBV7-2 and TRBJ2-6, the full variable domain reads GAGVSQSPSNKVTEKGKDVELRCDPISGHTALYWYRQSLGQGLEFLIYFQGNSAPDKSGLPSDRFSAERTGGSVSTLTIQRTQQEDSAVYLCASSRARTGIAGANVLTFGAGSRLTVL.

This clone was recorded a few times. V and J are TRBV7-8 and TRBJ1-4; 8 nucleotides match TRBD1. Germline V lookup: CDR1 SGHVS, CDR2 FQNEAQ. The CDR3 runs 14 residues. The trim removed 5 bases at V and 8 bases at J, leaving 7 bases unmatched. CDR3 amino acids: CASSRTGYGEKLFF. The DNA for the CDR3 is TGTGCCAGCAGCCGGACAGGGTATGGCGAAAAACTGTTTTTT.

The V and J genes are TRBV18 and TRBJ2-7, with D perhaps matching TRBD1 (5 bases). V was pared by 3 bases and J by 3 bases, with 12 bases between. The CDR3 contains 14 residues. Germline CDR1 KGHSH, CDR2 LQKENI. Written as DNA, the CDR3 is TGTGCCAGCTCACCTCAGGGTTCTCTCTACGAGCAGTACTTC. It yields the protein CASSPQGSLYEQYF.

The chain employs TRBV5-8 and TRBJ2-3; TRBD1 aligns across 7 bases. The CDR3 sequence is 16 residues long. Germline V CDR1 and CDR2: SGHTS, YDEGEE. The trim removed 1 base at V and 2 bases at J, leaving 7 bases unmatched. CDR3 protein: CASSLRGQTVTDTQYF. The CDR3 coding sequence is TGTGCCAGCAGCTTGAGGGGACAGACTGTCACAGATACGCAGTATTTT.

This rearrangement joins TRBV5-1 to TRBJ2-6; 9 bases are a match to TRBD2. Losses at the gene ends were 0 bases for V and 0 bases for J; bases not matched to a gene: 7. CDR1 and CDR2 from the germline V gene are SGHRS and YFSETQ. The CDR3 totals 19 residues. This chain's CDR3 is CASSLEVFSGSSGANVLTF. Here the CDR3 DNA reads TGCGCCAGCAGCTTGGAGGTGTTTAGCGGGAGCTCTGGGGCCAACGTCCTGACTTTC.

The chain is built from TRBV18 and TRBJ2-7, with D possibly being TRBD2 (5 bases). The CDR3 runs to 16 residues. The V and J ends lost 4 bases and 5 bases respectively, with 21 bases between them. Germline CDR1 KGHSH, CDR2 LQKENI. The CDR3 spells CASSRFKAGLEDEQYF. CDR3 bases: TGTGCCAGCTCACGGTTTAAGGCGGGTCTAGAAGACGAGCAGTACTTC.

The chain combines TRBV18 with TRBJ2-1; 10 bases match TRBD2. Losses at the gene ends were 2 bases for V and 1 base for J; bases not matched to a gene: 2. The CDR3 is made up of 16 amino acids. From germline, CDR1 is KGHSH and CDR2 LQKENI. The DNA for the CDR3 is TGTGCCAGCTCACCAGTTAGCGGGGGGTCCTACAATGAGCAGTTCTTC. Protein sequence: CASSPVSGGSYNEQFF.

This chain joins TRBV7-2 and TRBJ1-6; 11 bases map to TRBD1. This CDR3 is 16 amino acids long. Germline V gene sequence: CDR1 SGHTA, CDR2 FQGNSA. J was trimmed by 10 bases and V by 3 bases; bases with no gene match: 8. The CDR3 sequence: CASSFVGTGGNSPLHF. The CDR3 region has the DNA TGTGCCAGCAGCTTTGTTGGGACAGGGGGAAACTCACCCCTCCACTTT.

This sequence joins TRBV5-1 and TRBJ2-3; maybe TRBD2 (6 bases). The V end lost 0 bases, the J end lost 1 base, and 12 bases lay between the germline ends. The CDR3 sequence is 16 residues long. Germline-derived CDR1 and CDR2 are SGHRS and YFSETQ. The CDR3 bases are TGCGCCAGCAGCTTGGGGAATTGGGGGGGCACAGATACGCAGTATTTT. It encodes CASSLGNWGGTDTQYF.

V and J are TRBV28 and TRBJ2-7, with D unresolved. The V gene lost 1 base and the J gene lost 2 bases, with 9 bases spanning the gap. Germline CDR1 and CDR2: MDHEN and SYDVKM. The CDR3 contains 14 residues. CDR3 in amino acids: CASSLYYGTYEQYF. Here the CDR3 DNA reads TGTGCCAGCAGTTTATACTACGGAACCTACGAGCAGTACTTC.

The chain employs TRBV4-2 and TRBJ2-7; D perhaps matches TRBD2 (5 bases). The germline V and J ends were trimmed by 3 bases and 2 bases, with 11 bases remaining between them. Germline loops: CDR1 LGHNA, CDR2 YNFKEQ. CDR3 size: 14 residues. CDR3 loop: CASSQRVGPYEQYF. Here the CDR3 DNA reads TGTGCCAGCAGCCAGAGGGTTGGCCCCTACGAGCAGTACTTC.